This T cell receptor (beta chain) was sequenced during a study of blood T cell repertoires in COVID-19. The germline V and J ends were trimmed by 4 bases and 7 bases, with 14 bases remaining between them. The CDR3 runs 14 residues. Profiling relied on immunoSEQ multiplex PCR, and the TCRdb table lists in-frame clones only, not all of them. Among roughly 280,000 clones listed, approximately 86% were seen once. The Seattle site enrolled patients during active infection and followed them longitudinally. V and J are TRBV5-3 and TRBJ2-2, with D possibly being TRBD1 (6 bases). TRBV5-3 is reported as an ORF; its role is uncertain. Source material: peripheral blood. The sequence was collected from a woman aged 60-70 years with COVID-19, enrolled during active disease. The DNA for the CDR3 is TGTGCCAGAAGCCTGGGACATGGTAACGGGGAGCTGTTTTTT. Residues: CARSLGHGNGELFF.